This T cell receptor (beta chain) was sequenced in a study of T-cell reconstitution after alpha-beta-depleted transplantation in children. This CDR3 has 13 amino acids. The V end lost 7 bases, the J end lost 3 bases, and 15 bases lay between the germline ends. The germline V gene has CDR1 SQVTM and CDR2 ANQGSEA. This sample's TCRbeta library carried unique molecular identifier barcodes. TCRdb recomputed calls from the PCR reads with MiXCR, one row per CDR3 protein. In the table there are about 540,000 distinct CDR3 sequences, around 17% of which are singletons. This sequence was found in a human donor who donated a stem cell graft to a child with acute lymphoblastic leukemia. Source: PBMCs from the stem cell graft donor, taken from the stem cell graft. This chain uses TRBV29-1 with TRBJ2-5; D perhaps matches TRBD1 (6 bases). CDR3 nucleotides: TGCAGCGGCCTGAGTGGGGGCGAAGAGACCCAGTACTTC. Its protein is CSGLSGGEETQYF. The entire variable domain, with the rest obtained from reference TRBV29-1 and TRBJ2-5, is as follows: SAVISQKPSRDICQRGTSLTIQCQVDSQVTMMFWYRQQPGQSLTLIATANQGSEATYESGFVIDKFPISRPNLTFSTLTVSNMSPEDSSIYLCSGLSGGEETQYFGPGTRLLVL.